This T cell receptor (beta chain) was found in a study of CXCR3-negative and CXCR3-positive naive CD8 T cells. Study-level background: Summed over all libraries, TRB reads came to roughly 140 million, with about 1.5 +/- 0.3 million per library.

For this clonotype: What it binds is unknown.

TRB cDNA was prepared as libraries by UMI-labeled 5' RACE. TCRdb reprocessed the 5' RACE reads and reports one entry per CDR3 protein, with no DNA. Here the sample table reports about 84,000 distinct CDR3 sequences. Study-wide results and caveats: Memory CD8+ cells had much lower diversity, and both naive subsets had comparably high diversity. Naive cells with CXCR3 showed TRB CDR3s that were more hydrophobic than those in CXCR3-negative naive cells.

Definition of naive CD8+ T cells rested on a CD45RO-CCR7+CD27+CD95- profile. This sequence was found in a human donor in good health. Some clones in this sample may be carry-over from other donors' samples. Specimen: naive CXCR3+ CD8+ T cells from blood. Subset described: CD45RO-CCR7+CD27+CD95- naive CD8+ T cells expressing CXCR3 (TNR3+).

Here the CDR3 reads CASSPGADTQYF. V usage is TRBV5-1 and J usage is TRBJ2-3; the D call from TCRdb, TRBD1, cannot be confirmed without DNA. Germline values: CDR1 SGHRS, CDR2 YFSETQ. The CDR3 is 12 residues long.